What follows are 28 T cell receptor beta chains derived from one specimen sequenced in a study of OX40 agonist ivuxolimab in advanced cancers. The assay was immunoSEQ multiplex PCR, and TCRdb's table has in-frame clones only and misses some. The table shows roughly 60,000 clones, with about 81% occurring only once. The sample in question was CD4+ or CD8+ T cells sorted from blood, obtained in a trial of the OX40 agonist ivuxolimab. The receptor set was obtained from an adult with an advanced solid tumor such as melanoma, head and neck, liver or kidney cancer.

The chain combines TRBV27 with TRBJ1-3; no definite D call. The germline V gene has CDR1 MNHEY and CDR2 SMNVEV (reference sequence). Trimming cost V 2 bases and J 3 bases, with 5 bases left between them. The CDR3 loop spans 13 amino acids. CDR3 sequence reads: CASSLNLGNTIYF. CDR3 nucleotide sequence: TGTGCCAGCAGTTTAAACCTTGGAAACACCATATATTTT.

This clone was seen just once. This chain joins TRBV7-3 and TRBJ2-1; no reliable D call. The CDR3 runs to 13 residues. V lost 7 bases, J lost 6 bases, and 13 bases lay in between. The V gene's germline CDR1 is SGHTA and CDR2 FQGTGA. The CDR3 DNA is TGTGCCAGCAACCATGGCCCGGGCAATGAGCAGTTCTTC. Amino acids: CASNHGPGNEQFF.

The chain links TRBV19 to TRBJ2-1, with 11 bases identical to TRBD1. V was pared by 6 bases and J by 8 bases, with 9 bases of the junction left unmatched. This CDR3 comprises 15 residues. Germline V lookup: CDR1 LNHDA, CDR2 SQIVND (reference sequence). The CDR3 protein is CASSQGQGAVDEQFF. CDR3 nucleotide sequence: TGTGCCAGTAGCCAAGGACAGGGGGCTGTCGATGAGCAGTTCTTC. Combining the CDR3 with reference TRBV19 and TRBJ2-1 gives the whole variable domain DGGITQSPKYLFRKEGQNVTLSCEQNLNHDAMYWYRQDPGQGLRLIYYSQIVNDFQKGDIAEGYSVSREKKESFPLTVTSAQKNPTAFYLCASSQGQGAVDEQFFGPGTRLTVL.

This rearrangement joins TRBV6-5 to TRBJ1-2; weak D call: TRBD1 (5 bases). The germline gives CDR1 MNHEY, CDR2 SVGAGI. This CDR3 has 15 residues. V was trimmed by 6 bases and J by 10 bases, leaving 24 bases between them. CDR3 nucleotide sequence: TGTGCCAGCAGGCCTTCCGGGGGAGCTAGCTACGCCTACACCTTC. This codes for CASRPSGGASYAYTF.

The rearrangement joins TRBV9 to TRBJ2-2, with 8 bases lining up with TRBD1. After removal of 0 bases from V and 8 bases from J, the junction contained 6 bases not matched to a gene. The CDR3 sequence is 15 residues long. Germline V gene data show CDR1 as SGDLS and CDR2 as YYNGEE. CDR3: CASSVVQGGHGELFF. In DNA form, the CDR3 reads TGTGCCAGCAGCGTAGTACAGGGGGGCCATGGGGAGCTGTTTTTT.

This chain uses TRBV9 with TRBJ1-1; weak D call: TRBD1 (5 bases). The CDR3 spans 15 residues. Trimming removed 0 bases from V and 4 bases from J, with 13 bases in between. Per the germline V gene, CDR1 is SGDLS and CDR2 is YYNGEE. This CDR3 reads CASSVVSGLSTEAFF. CDR3 sequence (DNA): TGTGCCAGCAGCGTAGTATCGGGGCTCAGCACTGAAGCTTTCTTT.

The V and J genes are TRBV28 and TRBJ2-6; unclear D gene. V shed 2 bases and J shed 0 bases, with 5 bases lying between them. Germline V gene data show CDR1 as MDHEN and CDR2 as SYDVKM. CDR3 length: 15 residues. This chain's CDR3 is CASSLPRSGANVLTF. CDR3 DNA sequence: TGTGCCAGCAGTTTACCACGCTCTGGGGCCAACGTCCTGACTTTC.

The chain combines TRBV19 with TRBJ2-5; 8 positions match TRBD2. V was pared by 6 bases and J by 5 bases, with 5 bases of the junction left unmatched. The CDR3 has 13 amino acids. Looked up from germline, CDR1 is LNHDA and CDR2 is SQIVND (reference sequence). CDR3: CASSAGGRETQYF. The CDR3 DNA reads as TGTGCCAGTAGCGCGGGGGGCCGGGAGACCCAGTACTTC.

The rearrangement links TRBV6-1 to TRBJ2-2; 8 bases align to TRBD2. The CDR3 runs 15 residues. Germline V lookup: CDR1 MNHNS, CDR2 SASEGT. The junction had 10 bases not matched to a gene; V was cut back by 8 bases and J by 5 bases. The CDR3 DNA sequence: TGTGCCAGCCTCAGGGGCGGGGGGAATACCGGGGAGCTGTTTTTT. Its protein is CASLRGGGNTGELFF.

V is TRBV30 and J is TRBJ2-5; D unresolved. The length of the CDR3 is 14 residues. In germline, CDR1 is GTSNPN, CDR2 SVGIG (reference sequence). Between the trimmed V and J ends, which lost 0 bases and 5 bases, there was a span of 13 bases. Written as DNA, the CDR3 is TGTGCCTGGAGTGTAGGGCTAGATGGGGAGACCCAGTACTTC. Its translation is CAWSVGLDGETQYF. Supplemented by reference TRBV30 and TRBJ2-5, the full variable domain reads SQTIHQWPATLVQPVGSPLSLECTVEGTSNPNLYWYRQAAGRGLQLLFYSVGIGQISSEVPQNLSASRPQDRQFILSSKKLLLSDSGFYLCAWSVGLDGETQYFGPGTRLLVL.

This chain joins TRBV30 and TRBJ1-4, with D tentatively TRBD1 (5 bases). CDR3 length equals 16 residues. Germline-derived CDR1 and CDR2 are GTSNPN and SVGIG (reference sequence). V lost 0 bases and J 4 bases, leaving 15 bases between the germline ends. CDR3 sequence: CAWSVHRLGVNEKLFF. The CDR3 DNA is TGTGCCTGGAGTGTACACCGTCTAGGGGTTAATGAAAAACTGTTTTTT.

V is TRBV5-1 and J is TRBJ2-7, with 10 bases lining up with TRBD1. V shed 2 bases and J 3 bases; nucleotides not matched to a gene: 8. The CDR3 contains 16 residues. CDR1 and CDR2 from the germline V gene are SGHRS and YFSETQ. For the CDR3, the DNA is TGCGCCAGCAGCTTAATGACAGGGGGCGGAATCTACGAGCAGTACTTC. It is translated as CASSLMTGGGIYEQYF. The variable domain in full, with the rest retrieved from reference TRBV5-1 and TRBJ2-7, is KAGVTQTPRYLIKTRGQQVTLSCSPISGHRSVSWYQQTPGQGLQFLFEYFSETQRNKGNFPGRFSGRQFSNSRSEMNVSTLELGDSALYLCASSLMTGGGIYEQYFGPGTRLTVT.

V is TRBV11-2 and J is TRBJ2-7, with D uncertain. Germline V lookup: CDR1 SGHAT, CDR2 FQNNGV. The CDR3 runs to 13 residues. Between the trimmed V and J ends, which lost 1 base and 2 bases, there was a span of 6 bases. CDR3 DNA sequence: TGTGCCAGCAGCTTAGGTGGTCCCTACGAGCAGTACTTC. Encoded protein: CASSLGGPYEQYF.

The chain links TRBV10-2 to TRBJ2-7, with D hard to call. This CDR3 is 13 amino acids long. V was cut by 2 bases and J by 4 bases, with 9 bases left in between. The germline V gene encodes CDR1 WSHSY and CDR2 SAAADI. The chain's CDR3 is CASSESGVYEQYF. CDR3 bases: TGCGCCAGCAGTGAGAGTGGTGTTTACGAGCAGTACTTC.

The rearrangement links TRBV6-1 to TRBJ2-5, with D possibly matching TRBD1 (5 bases). The CDR3 loop spans 14 amino acids. Trimming took 5 bases from V and 0 from J, leaving 10 bases between them. Germline V lookup: CDR1 MNHNS, CDR2 SASEGT. The DNA for the CDR3 is TGTGCCAGCAGTAGTAACAGGTACCAAGAGACCCAGTACTTC. This codes for CASSSNRYQETQYF.

The rearrangement uses TRBV7-2 and TRBJ2-4; TRBD2 is a possible D gene (6 bases). This CDR3 comprises 15 residues. Per the germline V gene, CDR1 is SGHTA and CDR2 is FQGNSA. V was pared by 1 base and J by 2 bases, with 9 bases between. Written as DNA, the CDR3 is TGTGCCAGCAGCTTAGTGGAGGGGACCAAAAACATTCAGTACTTC. Its translation is CASSLVEGTKNIQYF.

As to this clone: Relative to the germline gene, one junction end is altered; a read error may explain this. The sample holds other DNA sequences that translate to the same CDR3. The chain is built from TRBV11-2 and TRBJ2-7, with 11 bases lining up with TRBD2. The V gene's germline CDR1 is SGHAT and CDR2 FQNNGV. The CDR3 has 15 residues. The CDR3 DNA reads TGTGCCAGCAGGGTTAGCGGGAGGGCCTCCGACGAGCAGTACTTC. Translation gives CASRVSGRASDEQYF.

V gene TRBV18 combines with J gene TRBJ1-1; no clear D gene. The CDR3 totals 12 residues. The V gene's germline CDR1 is KGHSH and CDR2 LQKENI. V was shortened by 3 bases and J by 7 bases, with 9 bases between the two germline ends. CDR3: CASSPAHHEAFF. Here the CDR3 DNA reads TGTGCCAGCTCACCGGCGCATCATGAAGCTTTCTTT.

V usage is TRBV11-3 and J usage is TRBJ2-2, with D unresolved. This CDR3 region has 14 residues. Germline CDR1 and CDR2: SGHNT and YENEEA. The V end lost 3 bases, the J end lost 4 bases, and 9 bases lay between the germline ends. The CDR3 here is CASSLGSITGELFF. CDR3 DNA: TGTGCCAGCAGCTTGGGGTCCATCACCGGGGAGCTGTTTTTT.

The genes are TRBV6-1 and TRBJ2-7, with 8 bases aligning to TRBD2. The CDR3 length is 15 residues. With V trimmed by 5 bases and J by 1 base, 7 bases remained unmatched. Germline CDR1 is MNHNS and CDR2 is SASEGT. As DNA, the CDR3 is TGTGCCAGCAGTCGTAGCGGGATCGGGTCCTACGAGCAGTACTTC. Protein sequence: CASSRSGIGSYEQYF.

The chain uses TRBV20-1 and TRBJ2-7, with D possibly matching TRBD2 (5 bases). CDR1 and CDR2 (germline): DFQATT, SNEGSKA (reference sequence). This CDR3 region has 11 residues. The V gene lost 7 bases and the J gene lost 0 bases, with 7 bases spanning the gap. The CDR3 protein is CSGGRSYEQYF. The CDR3 DNA follows: TGCAGTGGAGGGCGCTCCTACGAGCAGTACTTC.

This rearrangement joins TRBV19 to TRBJ2-2; the D is unclear. The V end was cut by 9 bases, the J end by 2 bases, with 10 bases between. Germline loops: CDR1 LNHDA, CDR2 SQIVND (reference sequence). The CDR3 sequence is 13 residues long. CDR3 residues: CASKTRNTGELFF. The CDR3 DNA follows: TGTGCCAGCAAGACAAGAAACACCGGGGAGCTGTTTTTT.

The chain combines TRBV7-3 with TRBJ1-1; D possibly corresponds to TRBD1 (5 bases). This CDR3 has 14 residues. The ends were cut back, 4 bases at V and 6 bases at J, with 15 bases in the middle. From germline, CDR1 is SGHTA and CDR2 FQGTGA. The CDR3 sequence: CASSSHGGGSEAFF. CDR3 in DNA: TGTGCCAGCAGCTCCCACGGGGGAGGATCTGAAGCTTTCTTT.

Only one count was recorded for this clone. The gene calls are TRBV6-5 and TRBJ1-4; 8 bases line up with TRBD1. CDR1 and CDR2 from the germline V gene are MNHEY and SVGAGI. V gave up 4 bases and J gave up 7 bases; unmatched junction bases: 5. CDR3 length: 14 residues. The chain's CDR3 is CASSSDRGGEKLFF. The CDR3 DNA is TGTGCCAGCAGTTCTGACAGGGGTGGTGAAAAACTGTTTTTT.

This clone was detected once. The V call is TRBV7-3, the J call TRBJ2-1, with D hard to call. The V and J ends lost 3 bases and 0 bases respectively, with 9 bases between them. Germline values: CDR1 SGHTA, CDR2 FQGTGA. The CDR3 length is 15 residues. The CDR3 DNA reads TGTGCCAGCAGCTTTAGGATGACCTCCTACAATGAGCAGTTCTTC. Translating gives CASSFRMTSYNEQFF.

The chain is built from TRBV11-2 and TRBJ1-1; D not resolved. Between the trimmed V and J ends, which lost 2 bases and 5 bases, there was a span of 6 bases. Germline V gene lookup returns CDR1 SGHAT and CDR2 FQNNGV. The CDR3 sequence is 12 residues long. CDR3 residues: CASSLYYTEAFF. CDR3 coding DNA: TGTGCCAGCAGCTTATATTATACTGAAGCTTTCTTT.

J is TRBJ2-7 and V is TRBV4-1; 8 positions agree with TRBD2. There are 15 residues in the CDR3. In germline, CDR1 is MGHRA, CDR2 YSYEKL. J was trimmed by 1 base and V by 1 base; bases with no gene match: 3. This chain's CDR3 is CASSQGAGESYEQYF. CDR3 nucleotides: TGCGCCAGCAGCCAAGGAGCGGGGGAGTCCTACGAGCAGTACTTC.

V and J are TRBV5-1 and TRBJ1-6; D is perhaps TRBD1 (5 bases). V gave up 0 bases and J gave up 10 bases, with 5 bases separating them. Germline CDR1 reads SGHRS; CDR2 reads YFSETQ. There are 12 residues in the CDR3. The CDR3 sequence: CASSLGGSPLHF. CDR3 coding DNA: TGCGCCAGCAGCTTGGGGGGGTCACCCCTCCACTTT.